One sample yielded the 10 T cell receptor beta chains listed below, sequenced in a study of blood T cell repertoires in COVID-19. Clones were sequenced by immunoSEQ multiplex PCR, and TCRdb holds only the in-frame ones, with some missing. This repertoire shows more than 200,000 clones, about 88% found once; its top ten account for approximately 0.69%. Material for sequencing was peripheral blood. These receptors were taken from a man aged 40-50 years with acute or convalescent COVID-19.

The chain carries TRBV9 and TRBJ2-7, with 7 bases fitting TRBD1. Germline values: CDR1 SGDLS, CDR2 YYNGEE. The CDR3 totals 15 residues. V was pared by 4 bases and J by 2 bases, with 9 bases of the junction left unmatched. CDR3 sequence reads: CASSFRDSVTYEQYF. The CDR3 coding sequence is TGTGCCAGCAGCTTTCGGGACAGCGTTACCTACGAGCAGTACTTC.

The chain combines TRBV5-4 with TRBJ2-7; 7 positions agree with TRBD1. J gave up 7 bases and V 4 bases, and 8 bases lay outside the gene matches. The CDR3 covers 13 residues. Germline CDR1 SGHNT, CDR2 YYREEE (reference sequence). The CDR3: CASSETGLGEQYF. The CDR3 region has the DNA TGTGCCAGCAGCGAGACAGGGTTAGGGGAGCAGTACTTC.

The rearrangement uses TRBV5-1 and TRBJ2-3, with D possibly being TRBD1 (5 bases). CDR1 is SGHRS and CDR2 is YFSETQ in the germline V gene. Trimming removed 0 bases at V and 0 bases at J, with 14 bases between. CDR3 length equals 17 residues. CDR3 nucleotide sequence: TGCGCCAGCAGCTTGGCCCCCCAGGGTCCTAGCACAGATACGCAGTATTTT. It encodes CASSLAPQGPSTDTQYF.

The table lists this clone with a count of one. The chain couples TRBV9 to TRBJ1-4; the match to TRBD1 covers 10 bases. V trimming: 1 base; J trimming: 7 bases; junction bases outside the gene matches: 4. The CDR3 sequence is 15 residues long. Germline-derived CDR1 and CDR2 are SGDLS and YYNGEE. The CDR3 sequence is CASSVSGTGVEKLFF. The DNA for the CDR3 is TGTGCCAGCAGCGTAAGTGGGACAGGGGTTGAAAAACTGTTTTTT.

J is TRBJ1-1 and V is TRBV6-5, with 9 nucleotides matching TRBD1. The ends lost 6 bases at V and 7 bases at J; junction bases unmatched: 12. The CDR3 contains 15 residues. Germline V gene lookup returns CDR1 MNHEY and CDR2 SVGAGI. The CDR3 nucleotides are TGTGCCAGCAGACGGGACAGGGTAGGCTCAGATGAAGCTTTCTTT. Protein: CASRRDRVGSDEAFF.

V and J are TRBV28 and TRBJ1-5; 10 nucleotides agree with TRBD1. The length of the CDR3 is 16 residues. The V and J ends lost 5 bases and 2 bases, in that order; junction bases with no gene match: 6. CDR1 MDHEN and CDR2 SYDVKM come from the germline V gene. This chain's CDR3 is CASSTLGQGGNQPQHF. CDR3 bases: TGTGCCAGCAGTACCTTAGGACAGGGGGGCAATCAGCCCCAGCATTTT.

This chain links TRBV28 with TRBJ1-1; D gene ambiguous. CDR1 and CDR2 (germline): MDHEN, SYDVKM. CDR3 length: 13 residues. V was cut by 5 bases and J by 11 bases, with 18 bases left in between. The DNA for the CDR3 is TGTGCCAGCAGTCGCCGGGGTTCGCGTGTGGCTTTCTTT. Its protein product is CASSRRGSRVAFF.

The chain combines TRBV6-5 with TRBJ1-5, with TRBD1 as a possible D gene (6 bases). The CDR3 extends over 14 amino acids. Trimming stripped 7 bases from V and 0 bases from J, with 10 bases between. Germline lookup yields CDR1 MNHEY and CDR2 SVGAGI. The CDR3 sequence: CASKDSYSNQPQHF. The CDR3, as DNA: TGTGCCAGCAAGGACAGCTATAGCAATCAGCCCCAGCATTTT.

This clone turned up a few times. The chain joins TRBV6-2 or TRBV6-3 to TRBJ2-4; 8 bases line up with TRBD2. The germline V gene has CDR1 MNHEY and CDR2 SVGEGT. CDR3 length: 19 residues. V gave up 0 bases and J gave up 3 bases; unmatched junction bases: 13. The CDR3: CASSYSIGNGRVFKNIQYF. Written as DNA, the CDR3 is TGTGCCAGCAGTTACTCGATTGGAAACGGGAGGGTGTTCAAAAACATTCAGTACTTC.

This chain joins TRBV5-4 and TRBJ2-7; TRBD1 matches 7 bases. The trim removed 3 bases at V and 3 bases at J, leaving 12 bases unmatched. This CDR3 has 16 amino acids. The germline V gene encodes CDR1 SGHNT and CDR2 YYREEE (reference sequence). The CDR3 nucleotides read TGTGCCAGCAGCTCATCCCCCGGGACAGTGTTCTACGAGCAGTACTTC. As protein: CASSSSPGTVFYEQYF.